This is a list of T cell receptor beta chains from one sample in a study of T cells in localized non-small cell lung cancer. The table came from immunoSEQ multiplex PCR; TCRdb's copy has only in-frame clones and leaves some out. The sample has 45,000 to 65,000 clones, roughly 90% seen once. The sample here was peripheral blood, taken before any cancer treatment. These TCRs come from a man between 40 and 70 years old with stage I squamous cell lung carcinoma. CDR3s include the opening cysteine and the closing phenylalanine or tryptophan. Each record gives: D gene, CDR3 length, clone size, V gene, J gene, CDR3 DNA, CDR3 protein. The D gene is left open where the match is weak. Clone size appears in some rows only: once, few, many, or a class for an expanded clone.

.	12	.	TRBV11-2	TRBJ2-1	TGTGCCAGCAGCTTAGATAACGATGAGCAGTTCTTC	CASSLDNDEQFF
.	13	.	TRBV18	TRBJ2-3	TGTGCCAGCTCACCAAATCAGGCAGATACGCAGTATTTT	CASSPNQADTQYF
.	14	.	TRBV6-1	TRBJ1-5	TGTGCCAGCAGTGAAGGGACAGAGAATCAGCCCCAGCATTTT	CASSEGTENQPQHF
TRBD2	15	.	TRBV11-3	TRBJ2-1	TGTGCCAGCAGCCAGGGACTAGCGGTTTTCAATGAGCAGTTCTTC	CASSQGLAVFNEQFF
.	15	.	TRBV15	TRBJ2-5	TGTGCCACCAGCACGACCTTTAGATCCCAAGAGACCCAGTACTTC	CATSTTFRSQETQYF
.	15	.	TRBV4-2	TRBJ1-1	TGTGCCAGCAGCCAAGATGTCTCCAGGGGTGATGAAGCTTTCTTT	CASSQDVSRGDEAFF
.	13	.	TRBV27	TRBJ1-1	TGTGCCAGCAGTTTCACCAGGAACACTGAAGCTTTCTTT	CASSFTRNTEAFF
TRBD1	12	.	TRBV27	TRBJ1-5	TGTGCCAGCAGTCCACAGGGGTCGCCCCAGCATTTT	CASSPQGSPQHF
.	16	once	TRBV5-4	TRBJ1-5	TGTGCCAGCAGCTTGTCGGGGGCGGGCTGGGGTCAGCCCCAGCATTTT	CASSLSGAGWGQPQHF
.	11	.	TRBV20-1	TRBJ2-3	TGCAGCGCGGAGTCCACAGATACGCAGTATTTT	CSAESTDTQYF
TRBD2	15	.	TRBV4-3	TRBJ2-3	TGCGCCAGCAGCCCAGGACTAGCGGGAGGTAATACGCAGTATTTT	CASSPGLAGGNTQYF
TRBD1	14	.	TRBV28	TRBJ1-2	TGTGCCAGCAGCCTTGCTGGGGACAGGGTTCGCTACACCTTC	CASSLAGDRVRYTF
.	11	.	TRBV28	TRBJ1-3	TGTGCCAGCAGTTTCTGGAACACCATATATTTT	CASSFWNTIYF
.	14	.	TRBV2	TRBJ1-4	TGTGCCAGCAGCTCCACGGGAGGTTGGGAAAAACTGTTTTTT	CASSSTGGWEKLFF
.	13	.	TRBV11-3	TRBJ2-1	TGTGCCAGCAGCCCCAGCGGTGGGAATGAGCAGTTCTTC	CASSPSGGNEQFF
.	12	.	TRBV10-3	TRBJ1-1	TGTGCCATCGGGGAGAGGAACACTGAAGCTTTCTTT	CAIGERNTEAFF
.	14	.	TRBV30	TRBJ1-3	TGTGCCTGGGCAGACAGGCTCTCTGGAAACACCATATATTTT	CAWADRLSGNTIYF
.	14	.	TRBV5-5	TRBJ2-7	TGTGCCAGCTCCCATGGGGGAGGATCCTACGAGCAGTACTTC	CASSHGGGSYEQYF
.	18	.	TRBV28	TRBJ1-5	TGTGCCAGCAGCCGTAGGAGGGGGAAACAGGGAGGAAATCAGCCCCAGCATTTT	CASSRRRGKQGGNQPQHF
.	15	.	TRBV5-5	TRBJ2-1	TGTGCCAGCAGCTTCGTGGGCGGAGGGGACAATGAGCAGTTCTTC	CASSFVGGGDNEQFF
TRBD1	14	.	TRBV27	TRBJ2-7	TGTGCCAGCAGTCCAAGGGACAGGGGCTACGAGCAGTACTTC	CASSPRDRGYEQYF
.	10	.	TRBV20-1	TRBJ2-1	TGCAGTGCTAACGCCAATGAGCAGTTCTTC	CSANANEQFF
.	14	.	TRBV7-9	TRBJ2-5	TGTGCCAGCAGCTTAACAGGAGAAGGGGAGACCCAGTACTTC	CASSLTGEGETQYF
TRBD2	15	.	TRBV30	TRBJ2-5	TGTGCCTGGAGCGATGGACTAGCGGGAGCAGAGACCCAGTACTTC	CAWSDGLAGAETQYF
.	12	.	TRBV7-2	TRBJ2-5	TGTGCCAGCAGCTTTCTGTCCGGGACATTCTACTTC	CASSFLSGTFYF
.	12	.	TRBV11-1	TRBJ2-7	TGTGCCAGCAGCATGCAGGGTTACGAGCAGTACTTC	CASSMQGYEQYF
.	15	.	TRBV6-1	TRBJ2-5	TGTGCCAGCAGTGAAGAGGTCAGGGGGGGAGAGACCCAGTACTTC	CASSEEVRGGETQYF
TRBD2	18	.	TRBV5-1	TRBJ2-2	TGCGCCAGCAGCTCCACAGCGGGAGGTGTGGAGGGCACCGGGGAGCTGTTTTTT	CASSSTAGGVEGTGELFF
.	15	.	TRBV14	TRBJ1-2	TGTGCCAGCAGCCATCAGAGGGGATTAAACTATGGCTACACCTTC	CASSHQRGLNYGYTF
.	13	.	TRBV9	TRBJ2-3	TGTGCCAGCAGCCCCCAAGGAGGAGATACGCAGTATTTT	CASSPQGGDTQYF
.	15	.	TRBV15	TRBJ1-1	TGTGCCACCAGCAGAGATGACCCCTACTCGAATGAAGCTTTCTTT	CATSRDDPYSNEAFF